The clone carrying this T cell receptor beta chain was observed many times. Based on clinical symptoms, serum thyroxine and TRAb, thyroid ultrasound and orbital computed tomography, diagnoses were reached. The PBMCs were sourced from fresh peripheral blood (about 9.7 ml). The sample is drawn from a study of T cells in Graves' hyperthyroidism and ophthalmopathy. There are 14 residues in the CDR3. Looked up from germline, CDR1 is LGHDT and CDR2 is YNNKEL (reference sequence). Losses at the gene ends were 6 bases for V and 8 bases for J; bases not matched to a gene: 4. Using RNA transcripts as the source, TCR beta CDR3 regions were amplified. First-round RT-PCR targeting the TCR CDR3 was performed with the HTBI primer set. TCRdb re-called the multiplex PCR reads through MiXCR, storing one row per CDR3 protein. The sample has some 360,000 distinct CDR3 sequences; around 14% are singletons.

The TCR comes from a woman between 55 and 75 years old with Graves' hyperthyroidism. The chain couples TRBV3-1 to TRBJ2-1; 13 bases line up with TRBD2. The specimen was blood. The CDR3 DNA sequence: TGTGCCAGCAGAAGGACTAGCGGGAGTGATGAGCAGTTCTTC. This translates into CASRRTSGSDEQFF.